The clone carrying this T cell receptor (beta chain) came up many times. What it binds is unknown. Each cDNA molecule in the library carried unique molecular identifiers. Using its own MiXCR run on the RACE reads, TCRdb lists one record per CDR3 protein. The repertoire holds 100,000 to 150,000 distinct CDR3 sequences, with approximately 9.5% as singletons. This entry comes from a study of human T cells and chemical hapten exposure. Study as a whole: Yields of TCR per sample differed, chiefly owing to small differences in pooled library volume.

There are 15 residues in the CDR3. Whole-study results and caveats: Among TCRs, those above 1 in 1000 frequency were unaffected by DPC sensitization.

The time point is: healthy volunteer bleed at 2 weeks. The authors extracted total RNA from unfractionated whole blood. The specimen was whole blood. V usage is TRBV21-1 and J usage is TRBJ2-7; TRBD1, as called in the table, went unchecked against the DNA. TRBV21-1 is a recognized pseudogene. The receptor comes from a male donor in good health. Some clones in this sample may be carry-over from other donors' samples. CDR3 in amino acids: CASSIPTVGPYEQYF. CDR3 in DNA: TGTGCCAGCAGCATACCGACAGTTGGCCCCTACGAGCAGTACTTC.